In its sample, the clone carrying this T cell receptor beta chain was seen many times. The antigen is undetermined. This sample was included in a study of spatial heterogeneity in lung cancer. Time point indicated: sample taken at primary tumor resection. The cohort: under 80 early-stage, untreated non-small cell lung cancer patients. Researchers sequenced whole RNA taken from tumor, nontumor lung or frozen PBMC without sorting. Study conclusions and caveats: Coverage estimated for tumor T cells reached 7% to 8% for alpha chains and less than 15% for beta chains. The study found that expanded intratumoral alpha and beta TCR counts tracked tumor mutation counts.

TCR cDNA molecules each carried a unique molecular identifier. TCRdb recomputed calls from the 5' RACE reads with MiXCR, one row per CDR3 protein. The table records 6,500 to 8,000 distinct CDR3 sequences, 3.1% of them present only once. V shed 0 bases and J shed 0 bases, with 9 bases lying between them. This CDR3 spans 16 amino acids. The germline CDR1 and CDR2 sequences are SGHDT and YYEEEE. This TCR came from a male donor with early-stage non-small cell lung cancer. The material was lung tumor tissue, obtained at surgery. This chain connects TRBV5-6 to TRBJ2-2; D may be TRBD1 (6 bases). DNA for the CDR3: TGTGCCAGCAGCTTGGCCGCAGGGGCGAACACCGGGGAGCTGTTTTTT. It encodes CASSLAAGANTGELFF.